This T cell receptor (beta chain) comes out of a study of T cell responses to AZD1222 COVID-19 vaccine. The CDR3 is 16 amino acids. The ends were cut back, 1 base at V and 5 bases at J, with 17 bases in the middle. The germline V gene has CDR1 PRHDT and CDR2 FYEKMQ (reference sequence). TCRdb keeps only in-frame clones here, not all; method: immunoSEQ multiplex PCR. The sample holds about 80,000 clones, about 91% seen once. A remark on this clone: The antigen remains unidentified.

Findings and caveats of the study: Only a handful of AZD1222 recipients, five to seven in all, had baseline seropositivity. Repertoires were obtained solely post-peak T cell response. Across the whole spike, CD4 TCRs peaked at regions 160-218 and 743-854.

This rearrangement joins TRBV13 to TRBJ1-2; no reliable D call. The clonotype comes from an adult who received the AZD1222 COVID-19 vaccine. Sequences were derived from peripheral blood, sampled 28 days after the second AZD1222 dose. CDR3 sequence (DNA): TGTGCCAGCAGCTTAGCCCTGGCGGGGAGGGCATATGGCTACACCTTC. It specifies CASSLALAGRAYGYTF.